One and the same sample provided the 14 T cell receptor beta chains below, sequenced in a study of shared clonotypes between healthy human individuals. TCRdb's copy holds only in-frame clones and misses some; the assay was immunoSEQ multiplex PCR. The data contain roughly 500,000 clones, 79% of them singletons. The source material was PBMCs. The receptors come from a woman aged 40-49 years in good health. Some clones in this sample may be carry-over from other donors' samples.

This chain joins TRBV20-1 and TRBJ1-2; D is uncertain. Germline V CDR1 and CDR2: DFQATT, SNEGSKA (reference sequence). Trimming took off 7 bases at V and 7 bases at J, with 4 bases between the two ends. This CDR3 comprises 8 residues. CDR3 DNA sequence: TGCAGTGGAGGTGGCTACACCTTC. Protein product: CSGGGYTF.

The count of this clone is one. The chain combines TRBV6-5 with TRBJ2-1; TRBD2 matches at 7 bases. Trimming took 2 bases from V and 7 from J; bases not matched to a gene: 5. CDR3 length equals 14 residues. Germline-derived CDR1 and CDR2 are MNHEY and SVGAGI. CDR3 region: CASSYAGARNEQFF. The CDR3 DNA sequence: TGTGCCAGCAGTTACGCGGGAGCGCGTAATGAGCAGTTCTTC.

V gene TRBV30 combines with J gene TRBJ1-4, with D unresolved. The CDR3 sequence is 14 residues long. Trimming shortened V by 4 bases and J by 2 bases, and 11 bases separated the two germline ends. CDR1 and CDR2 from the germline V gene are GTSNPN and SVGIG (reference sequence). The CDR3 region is CAWNGPDTNEKLFF. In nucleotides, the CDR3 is TGTGCCTGGAACGGCCCAGACACTAATGAAAAACTGTTTTTT.

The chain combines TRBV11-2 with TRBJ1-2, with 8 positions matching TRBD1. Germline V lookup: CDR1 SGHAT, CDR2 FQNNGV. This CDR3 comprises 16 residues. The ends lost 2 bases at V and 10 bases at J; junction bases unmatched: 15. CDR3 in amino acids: CASSLIQGAPPEAYTF. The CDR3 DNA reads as TGTGCCAGCAGCTTAATCCAGGGGGCGCCCCCGGAGGCCTACACCTTC.

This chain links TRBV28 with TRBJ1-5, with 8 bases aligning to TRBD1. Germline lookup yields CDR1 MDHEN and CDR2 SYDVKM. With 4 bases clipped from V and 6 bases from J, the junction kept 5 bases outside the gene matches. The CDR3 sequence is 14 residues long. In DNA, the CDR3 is TGTGCCAGCAGTTCCGGACAGGGCGGTCAGCCCCAGCATTTT. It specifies CASSSGQGGQPQHF.

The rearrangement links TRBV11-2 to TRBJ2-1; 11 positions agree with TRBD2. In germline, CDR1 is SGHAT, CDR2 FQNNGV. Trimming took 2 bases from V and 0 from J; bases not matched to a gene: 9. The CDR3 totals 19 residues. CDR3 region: CASSLKGLAASSSYNEQFF. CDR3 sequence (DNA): TGTGCCAGCAGCTTAAAGGGACTAGCGGCCAGCTCCTCCTACAATGAGCAGTTCTTC.

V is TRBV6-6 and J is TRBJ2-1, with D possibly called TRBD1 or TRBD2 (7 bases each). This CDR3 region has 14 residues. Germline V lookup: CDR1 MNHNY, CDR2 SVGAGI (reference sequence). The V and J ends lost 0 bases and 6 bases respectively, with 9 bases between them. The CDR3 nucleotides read TGTGCCAGCAGTTACTCCAGGGGGGGCAATGAGCAGTTCTTC. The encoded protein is CASSYSRGGNEQFF.

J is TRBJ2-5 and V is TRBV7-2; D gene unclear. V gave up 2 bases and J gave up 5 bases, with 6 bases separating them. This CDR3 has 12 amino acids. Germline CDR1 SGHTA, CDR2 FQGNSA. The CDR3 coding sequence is TGTGCCAGCAGCTTATGGTGGGAGACCCAGTACTTC. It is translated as CASSLWWETQYF.

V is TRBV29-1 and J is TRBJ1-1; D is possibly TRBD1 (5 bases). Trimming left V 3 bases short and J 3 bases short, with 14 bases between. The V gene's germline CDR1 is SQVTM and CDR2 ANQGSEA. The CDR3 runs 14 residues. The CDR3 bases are TGCAGCGTTGAGGGGCGACTCGGGGACACTGAAGCTTTCTTT. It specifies CSVEGRLGDTEAFF. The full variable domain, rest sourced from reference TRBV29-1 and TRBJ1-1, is SAVISQKPSRDICQRGTSLTIQCQVDSQVTMMFWYRQQPGQSLTLIATANQGSEATYESGFVIDKFPISRPNLTFSTLTVSNMSPEDSSIYLCSVEGRLGDTEAFFGQGTRLTVV.

In nucleotides, the CDR3 is TGCGCCAGCAGCCCCCAAAAGAGGCCAGATACGCAGTATTTT. Its translation: CASSPQKRPDTQYF. The chain joins TRBV5-1 to TRBJ2-3; D is unresolved. The CDR3 is made up of 14 amino acids. Between the trimmed V and J ends, which lost 4 bases and 4 bases, there was a span of 13 bases. The germline V gene encodes CDR1 SGHRS and CDR2 YFSETQ.

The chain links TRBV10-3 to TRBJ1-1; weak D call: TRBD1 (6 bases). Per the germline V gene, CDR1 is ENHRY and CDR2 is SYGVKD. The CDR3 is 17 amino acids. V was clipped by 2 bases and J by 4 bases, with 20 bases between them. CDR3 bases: TGTGCCATCAGTGAGCTGGTAGGGGGAGAGATCGGCACTGAAGCTTTCTTT. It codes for CAISELVGGEIGTEAFF.

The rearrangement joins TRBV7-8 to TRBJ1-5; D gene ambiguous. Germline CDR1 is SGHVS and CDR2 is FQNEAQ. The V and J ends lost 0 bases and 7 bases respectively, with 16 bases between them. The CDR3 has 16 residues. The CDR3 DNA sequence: TGTGCCAGCAGCTTAGCATTAGGGCAGGAGGTACAGCCCCAGCATTTT. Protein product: CASSLALGQEVQPQHF.

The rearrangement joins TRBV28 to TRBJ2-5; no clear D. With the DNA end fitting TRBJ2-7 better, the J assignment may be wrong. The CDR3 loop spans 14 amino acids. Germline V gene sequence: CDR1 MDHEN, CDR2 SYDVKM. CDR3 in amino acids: CASRSSGSSYEQYF. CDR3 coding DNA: TGTGCCAGCAGGTCGAGTGGCAGCTCCTACGAGCAGTACTTC.

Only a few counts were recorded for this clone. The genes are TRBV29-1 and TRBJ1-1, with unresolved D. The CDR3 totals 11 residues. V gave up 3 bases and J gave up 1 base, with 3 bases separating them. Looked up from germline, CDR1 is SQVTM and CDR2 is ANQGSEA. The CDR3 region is CSVEGNTEAFF. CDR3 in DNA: TGCAGCGTTGAGGGGAACACTGAAGCTTTCTTT.